This passage covers 28 T cell receptor beta chains from one sample sequenced in a study of shared clonotypes between healthy human individuals. Assay used: immunoSEQ multiplex PCR; TCRdb lists only in-frame clones, some missing. Altogether 2 million to 3 million clones are present, about 92% being singletons, with the ten largest covering around 0.14%. What was sequenced was naive CD4+ T cells sorted from blood. The subset denotes: CD45RA+ positively selected. The receptors shown here come from a man aged 18 to 29 in good health.

The chain is built from TRBV28 and TRBJ1-4; the match to TRBD1 covers 7 bases. This CDR3 region has 15 residues. Germline CDR1 reads MDHEN; CDR2 reads SYDVKM. Trimming removed 5 bases from V and 5 bases from J; junction bases left unmatched: 8. In DNA, the CDR3 is TGTGCCAGCAGTACCCCGGGACAGCTGAATGAAAAACTGTTTTTT. This translates into CASSTPGQLNEKLFF.

The chain recombines TRBV4-2 with TRBJ2-7, with D tentatively TRBD2 (5 bases). The CDR3 totals 16 residues. V gave up 5 bases and J gave up 4 bases, with 21 bases separating them. Germline V gene lookup returns CDR1 LGHNA and CDR2 YNFKEQ. The CDR3: CASSTSAALGVYEQYF. CDR3 nucleotides: TGTGCCAGCAGCACCTCGGCCGCTCTCGGGGTATACGAGCAGTACTTC.

This chain links TRBV2 with TRBJ1-1, with D possibly being TRBD1 (5 bases). CDR1 and CDR2 (germline): SNHLY, FYNNEI. The CDR3 has 15 amino acids. V was pared by 6 bases and J by 1 base, with 15 bases between. CDR3 loop: CASRASGTENTEAFF. DNA for the CDR3: TGTGCCAGCAGGGCCTCCGGGACGGAGAACACTGAAGCTTTCTTT.

The V and J genes are TRBV5-4 and TRBJ2-5; no reliable D call. The CDR3 consists of 14 residues. Germline V CDR1 and CDR2: SGHNT, YYREEE (reference sequence). V gave up 4 bases and J gave up 2 bases, with 12 bases separating them. In nucleotides, the CDR3 is TGTGCCAGCAGCCCGCATGGCGGACAAGAGACCCAGTACTTC. It translates to CASSPHGGQETQYF.

This chain links TRBV19 with TRBJ2-3, with D possibly TRBD1 on 6 matching bases. The CDR3 loop spans 15 amino acids. Germline-derived CDR1 and CDR2 are LNHDA and SQIVND (reference sequence). V lost 9 bases and J 3 bases, leaving 19 bases between the germline ends. CDR3 loop: CASPPRAGVTDTQYF. CDR3 bases: TGTGCCAGCCCCCCTCGGGCAGGGGTAACAGATACGCAGTATTTT.

The J gene is TRBJ2-7, the V gene TRBV7-2; D gene unclear. Trimming took 1 base from V and 1 from J, leaving 11 bases between them. Germline V CDR1 and CDR2: SGHTA, FQGNSA. The CDR3 has 15 residues. The CDR3 loop reads CASSLDSFRSYEQYF. The DNA for the CDR3 is TGTGCCAGCAGCTTAGATTCGTTTCGGTCCTACGAGCAGTACTTC.

In nucleotides, the CDR3 is TGTGCCACCAGCAGAAGTCTGGGAACAACTAATGAAAAACTGTTTTTT. Protein product: CATSRSLGTTNEKLFF. The V call is TRBV15, the J call TRBJ1-4; D call uncertain. Per germline, CDR1 LNHNV and CDR2 YYDKDF (reference sequence). V lost 2 bases and J lost 0, with 10 bases in between. This CDR3 has 16 amino acids.

CDR3 sequence reads: CAIYGGYNEQFF. The CDR3 DNA reads TGTGCCATCTACGGGGGGTACAATGAGCAGTTCTTC. The chain links TRBV6-6 to TRBJ2-1; 7 nucleotides match TRBD2. Germline V gene lookup returns CDR1 MNHNY and CDR2 SVGAGI (reference sequence). V lost 10 bases and J lost 4; bases outside the gene matches: 4. The CDR3 extends over 12 amino acids.

The chain has TRBV4-1 and TRBJ2-5; TRBD1 matches 9 bases. The J call may be mistaken, given a closer DNA end match to TRBJ2-7. Germline V CDR1 and CDR2: MGHRA, YSYEKL. The length of the CDR3 is 14 residues. The CDR3 DNA sequence: TGCGCCAGCAGCCCGACAGGGGGTTCTTCCGAGCAGTACTTC. Translated, it gives CASSPTGGSSEQYF.

This chain links TRBV4-1 with TRBJ2-1; TRBD2 aligns across 10 bases. The germline V gene has CDR1 MGHRA and CDR2 YSYEKL. V dropped 3 bases and J dropped 5; count of bases not matched to a gene: 7. The CDR3 has 16 residues. The CDR3 region is CASSQLAGEAHNEQFF. CDR3 coding DNA: TGCGCCAGCAGCCAGCTAGCGGGAGAGGCCCACAATGAGCAGTTCTTC.

A few counts support this clone. This rearrangement joins TRBV18 to TRBJ1-1; D is unclear. CDR3 length: 15 amino acids. Germline V gene data show CDR1 as KGHSH and CDR2 as LQKENI. Trimming removed 3 bases at V and 0 bases at J, with 11 bases between. CDR3 loop: CASSPIVGLNTEAFF. The CDR3 DNA reads as TGTGCCAGCTCACCGATTGTGGGCTTGAACACTGAAGCTTTCTTT.

The genes are TRBV5-1 and TRBJ2-5; perhaps TRBD2 as D (6 bases). From germline, CDR1 is SGHRS and CDR2 YFSETQ. The CDR3 is 14 residues long. V shed 8 bases and J shed 5 bases, with 19 bases lying between them. The CDR3 sequence: CASSAGSEGETQYF. CDR3 bases: TGCGCCAGTTCAGCGGGTAGCGAGGGGGAGACCCAGTACTTC.

In the case of this clone: The sample holds other DNA sequences that translate to the same CDR3. The rearrangement uses TRBV7-2 and TRBJ1-2; possibly TRBD1 for D (5 bases). V lost 1 base and J lost 2, with 8 bases in between. Germline assignment: CDR1 SGHTA and CDR2 FQGNSA. The CDR3 runs to 14 residues. The CDR3 DNA sequence: TGTGCCAGCAGCTTAGGTGGGGGGAACTATGGCTACACCTTC. Translating it yields CASSLGGGNYGYTF.

This chain uses TRBV5-1 with TRBJ2-3, with 8 bases fitting TRBD2. Looked up from germline, CDR1 is SGHRS and CDR2 is YFSETQ. Germline trimming cut 0 bases from V and 3 bases from J; bases unmatched to any gene: 6. The length of the CDR3 is 16 residues. The CDR3 spells CASSLAGGAVTDTQYF. The CDR3, as DNA: TGCGCCAGCAGCTTGGCCGGGGGGGCTGTTACAGATACGCAGTATTTT.

The chain is built from TRBV30 and TRBJ1-1; D unresolved. This CDR3 has 14 residues. Trimming stripped 0 bases from V and 1 base from J, with 9 bases between. Germline-derived CDR1 and CDR2 are GTSNPN and SVGIG (reference sequence). As DNA, the CDR3 is TGTGCCTGGAGTGTCAAAACACGGAACACTGAAGCTTTCTTT. This sequence encodes CAWSVKTRNTEAFF.

The chain is built from TRBV23-1 and TRBJ1-1; D is ambiguous. TRBV23-1 is an ORF; its function is uncertain. The CDR3 totals 11 residues. Trimming cost V 6 bases and J 7 bases, with 9 bases left between them. The CDR3 DNA reads as TGCGCCAGCAGACAAGGATTTGAAGCTTTCTTT. Translation: CASRQGFEAFF.

The chain joins TRBV19 to TRBJ2-1; 8 nucleotides match TRBD2. Germline V CDR1 and CDR2: LNHDA, SQIVND (reference sequence). V trimming: 5 bases; J trimming: 7 bases; junction bases outside the gene matches: 10. The CDR3 covers 15 residues. The CDR3 DNA is TGTGCCAGTAGTCCTCATCTAGCGGGTTCAAATGAGCAGTTCTTC. Protein: CASSPHLAGSNEQFF.

The chain uses TRBV5-1 and TRBJ2-1, with 11 bases lining up with TRBD1. The CDR3 has 16 amino acids. CDR1 is SGHRS, CDR2 YFSETQ, per germline. The trim removed 7 bases at V and 6 bases at J, leaving 12 bases unmatched. The chain's CDR3 is CASRLTPGQGGNEQFF. The CDR3, as DNA: TGCGCCAGCCGCCTTACGCCGGGACAGGGGGGCAATGAGCAGTTCTTC.

The rearrangement uses TRBV9 and TRBJ2-3; 10 nucleotides agree with TRBD2. Germline V gives CDR1 SGDLS, CDR2 YYNGEE. The V gene end was trimmed by 2 bases and the J gene end by 0 bases; junction bases not matched to a gene: 6. This CDR3 has 17 residues. This CDR3 reads CASSVAPSGGSTDTQYF. In nucleotides, the CDR3 is TGTGCCAGCAGCGTCGCTCCTAGCGGGGGCAGCACAGATACGCAGTATTTT.

This clone was detected only a few times. The V and J genes are TRBV28 and TRBJ1-6; no clear D gene. With 8 bases removed from V and 16 bases from J, the gap between germline ends came to 15 bases. The CDR3 covers 11 residues. Germline CDR1 MDHEN, CDR2 SYDVKM. The CDR3 DNA reads as TGTGCCAGCCAAAGGGTACCCGAGCTCCACTTT. Protein: CASQRVPELHF.

Notes on this clone: The junction differs from germline at one of its ends, possibly a read error. The rearrangement uses TRBV7-7 and TRBJ2-5; D is tentatively TRBD1 or TRBD2 (6 bases each). CDR1 is SSHAT and CDR2 is FNYEAQ in the germline V gene (reference sequence). This CDR3 has 14 residues. CDR3 loop: CASSLGGQQETQYF. For the CDR3, the DNA is TGTGCTAGCAGCTTAGGGGGGCAGCAAGAGACCCAGTACTTC. The complete variable domain, with remaining parts taken from reference TRBV7-7 and TRBJ2-5, reads GAGVSQSPRYKVTKRGQDVTLRCDPISSHATLYWYQQALGQGPEFLTYFNYEAQPDKSGLPSDRFSAERPEGSISTLTIQRTEQRDSAMYRCASSLGGQQETQYFGPGTRLLVL.

The CDR3 DNA sequence: TGTGCCAGCAGCCCCCCGACAGGGGATAGGAATACGCAGTATTTT. Translation: CASSPPTGDRNTQYF. V gene TRBV6-5 combines with J gene TRBJ2-3, with 8 bases aligning to TRBD1. The V gene end was trimmed by 6 bases and the J gene end by 7 bases; junction bases not matched to a gene: 12. The CDR3 has 15 residues. Germline assignment: CDR1 MNHEY and CDR2 SVGAGI.

The chain joins TRBV10-1 to TRBJ2-7; 11 nucleotides line up with TRBD2. The trim removed 3 bases at V and 1 base at J, leaving 5 bases unmatched. Germline loops: CDR1 WNHNN, CDR2 SYGVQD (reference sequence). The CDR3 sequence is 16 residues long. CDR3 coding DNA: TGCGCCAGCAGTGATGGGCTAGCGGGGGGATCCTACGAGCAGTACTTC. Translated, it gives CASSDGLAGGSYEQYF.

The V gene is TRBV7-2, the J gene TRBJ2-3, with 7 bases fitting TRBD2. In germline, CDR1 is SGHTA, CDR2 FQGNSA. The CDR3 loop spans 15 amino acids. V was clipped by 2 bases and J by 3 bases; unmatched bases: 5. The CDR3 spells CASSLRLAETDTQYF. DNA for the CDR3: TGTGCCAGCAGCTTAAGGCTAGCGGAGACAGATACGCAGTATTTT.

The chain uses TRBV19 and TRBJ1-1, with a weak D call TRBD1 (5 bases). This CDR3 has 14 residues. V was cut by 3 bases and J by 4 bases, with 12 bases left in between. CDR1 is LNHDA and CDR2 is SQIVND in the germline V gene (reference sequence). The CDR3: CASSIAGPGTEAFF. As DNA, the CDR3 is TGTGCCAGTAGTATTGCGGGACCCGGCACTGAAGCTTTCTTT.

The genes are TRBV30 and TRBJ1-3, with D uncertain. The ends were cut back, 2 bases at V and 2 bases at J, with 7 bases in the middle. This CDR3 is 13 amino acids long. Germline CDR1 is GTSNPN and CDR2 is SVGIG (reference sequence). This chain's CDR3 is CAWSLGPGNTIYF. The CDR3 DNA reads as TGTGCCTGGAGTTTGGGTCCTGGAAACACCATATATTTT.

The chain combines TRBV5-1 with TRBJ1-1, with D tentatively TRBD1 (6 bases). The CDR3 covers 15 residues. Germline V gene data show CDR1 as SGHRS and CDR2 as YFSETQ. V lost 4 bases and J lost 0, with 13 bases in between. In DNA, the CDR3 is TGCGCCAGCAGCCTCCAGGGGATTGTGAACACTGAAGCTTTCTTT. Translating gives CASSLQGIVNTEAFF.

This clone was picked up one time. The same CDR3 arises from other DNA sequences in this sample as well. The J gene is TRBJ1-1, the V gene TRBV7-9; TRBD1 is a possible D gene (6 bases). Trimming removed 5 bases from V and 2 bases from J, with 9 bases in between. This CDR3 has 13 residues. CDR1 and CDR2 (germline): SEHNR, FQNEAQ (reference sequence). The CDR3 reads CASSKDRNTEAFF. CDR3 in DNA: TGTGCCAGCAGCAAGGACAGAAACACTGAAGCTTTCTTT.